This TCR beta chain appears in the sequencing data of a study of T cells in Graves' hyperthyroidism and ophthalmopathy. After removal of 2 bases from V and 5 bases from J, the junction contained 9 bases not matched to a gene. The CDR3 runs to 16 residues. CDR1 and CDR2 from the germline V gene are KGHDR and SFDVKD. Amplified TCR beta CDR3 regions derived from RNA transcripts. The TCR CDR3 was amplified in a first-round RT-PCR using the HTBI primer set. In TCRdb, the multiplex PCR reads were re-called with MiXCR into one record per CDR3 protein. The sample lists approximately 640,000 distinct CDR3 sequences; less than 45% were seen once. Points from the study as a whole: Ophthalmopathy was identified by the model a median around 5.9 months ahead of onset.

Thyroid ultrasound and orbital computed tomography, with clinical symptoms and serum thyroxine and TRAb, informed diagnoses. Ten or more counts support this clonotype. The target antigen is unknown. This TCR was sampled from an adult man with Graves' disease, either hyperthyroidism or ophthalmopathy (not recorded which). Sequenced material: peripheral blood or thyroid tissue (not recorded which). The rearrangement joins TRBV24-1 to TRBJ1-2; 8 nucleotides agree with TRBD1. In nucleotides, the CDR3 is TGTGCCACCAGTGATTCGAACACAGGGGGTAGATATGGCTACACCTTC. It codes for CATSDSNTGGRYGYTF.